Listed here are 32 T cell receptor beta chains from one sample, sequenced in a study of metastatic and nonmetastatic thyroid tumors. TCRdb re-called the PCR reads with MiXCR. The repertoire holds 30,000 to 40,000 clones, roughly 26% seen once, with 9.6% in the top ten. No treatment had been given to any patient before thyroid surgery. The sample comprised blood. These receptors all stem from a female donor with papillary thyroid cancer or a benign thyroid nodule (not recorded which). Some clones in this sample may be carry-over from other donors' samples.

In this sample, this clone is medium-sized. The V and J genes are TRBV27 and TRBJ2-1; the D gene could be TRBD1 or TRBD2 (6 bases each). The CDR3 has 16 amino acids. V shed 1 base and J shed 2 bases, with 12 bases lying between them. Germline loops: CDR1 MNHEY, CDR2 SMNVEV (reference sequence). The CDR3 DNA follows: TGTGCCAGCAGTTTATTTGCGGAGGGGGCCTACAATGAGCAGTTCTTC. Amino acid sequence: CASSLFAEGAYNEQFF.

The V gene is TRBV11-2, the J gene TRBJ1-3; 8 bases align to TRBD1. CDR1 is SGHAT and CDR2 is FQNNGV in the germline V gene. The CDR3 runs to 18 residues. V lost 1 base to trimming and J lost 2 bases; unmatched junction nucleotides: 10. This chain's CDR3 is CASSLVGTGEITGNTIYF. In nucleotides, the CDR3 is TGTGCCAGCAGCTTAGTCGGGACAGGAGAAATCACTGGAAACACCATATATTTT. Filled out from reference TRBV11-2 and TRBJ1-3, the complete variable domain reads EAGVAQSPRYKIIEKRQSVAFWCNPISGHATLYWYQQILGQGPKLLIQFQNNGVVDDSQLPKDRFSAERLKGVDSTLKIQPAKLEDSAVYLCASSLVGTGEITGNTIYFGEGSWLTVV.

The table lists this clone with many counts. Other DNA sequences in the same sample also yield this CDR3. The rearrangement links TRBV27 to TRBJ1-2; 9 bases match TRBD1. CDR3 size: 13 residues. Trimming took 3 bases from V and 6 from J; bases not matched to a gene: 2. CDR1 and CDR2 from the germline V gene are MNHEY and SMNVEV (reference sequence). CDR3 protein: CASSFTGGNGYTF. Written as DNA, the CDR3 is TGTGCCAGCAGTTTTACAGGGGGCAATGGCTACACCTTC.

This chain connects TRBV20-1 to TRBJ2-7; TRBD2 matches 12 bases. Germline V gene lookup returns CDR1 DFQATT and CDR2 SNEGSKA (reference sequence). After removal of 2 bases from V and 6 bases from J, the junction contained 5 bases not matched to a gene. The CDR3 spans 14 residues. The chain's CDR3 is CSARRLAGDLEQYF. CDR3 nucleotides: TGCAGTGCTAGACGACTAGCGGGAGATCTCGAGCAGTACTTC.

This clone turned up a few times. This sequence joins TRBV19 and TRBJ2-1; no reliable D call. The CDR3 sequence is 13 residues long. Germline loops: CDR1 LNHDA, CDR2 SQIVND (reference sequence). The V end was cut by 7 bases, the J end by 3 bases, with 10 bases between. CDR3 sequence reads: CASNTALYNEQFF. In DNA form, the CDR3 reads TGTGCCAGTAATACGGCACTCTACAATGAGCAGTTCTTC.

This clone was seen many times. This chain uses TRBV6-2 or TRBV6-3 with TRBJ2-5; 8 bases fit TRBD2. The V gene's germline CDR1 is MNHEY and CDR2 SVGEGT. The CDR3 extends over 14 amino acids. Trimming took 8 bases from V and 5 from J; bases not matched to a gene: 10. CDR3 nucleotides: TGTGCCAGCTCCGGGAGGGAAGGCTGGGAGACCCAGTACTTC. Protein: CASSGREGWETQYF.

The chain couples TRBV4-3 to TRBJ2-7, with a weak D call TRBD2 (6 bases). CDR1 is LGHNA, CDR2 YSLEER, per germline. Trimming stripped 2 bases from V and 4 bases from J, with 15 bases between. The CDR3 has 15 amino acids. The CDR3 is CASSQFLAGWYEQYF. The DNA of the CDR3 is TGCGCCAGCAGCCAATTTCTGGCGGGATGGTACGAGCAGTACTTC.

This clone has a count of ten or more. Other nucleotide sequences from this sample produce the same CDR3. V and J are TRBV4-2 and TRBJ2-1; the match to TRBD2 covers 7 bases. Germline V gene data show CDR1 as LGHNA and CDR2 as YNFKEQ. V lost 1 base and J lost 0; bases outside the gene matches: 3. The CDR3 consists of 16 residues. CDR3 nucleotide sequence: TGTGCCAGCAGCCAAGGGGGGGGAGGCTCCTACAATGAGCAGTTCTTC. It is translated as CASSQGGGGSYNEQFF.

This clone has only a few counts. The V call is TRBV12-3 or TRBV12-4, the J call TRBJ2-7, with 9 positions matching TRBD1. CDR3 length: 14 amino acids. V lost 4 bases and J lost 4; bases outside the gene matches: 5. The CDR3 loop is CASSSTGGDYEQYF. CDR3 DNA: TGTGCCAGCAGTTCTACAGGGGGCGATTACGAGCAGTACTTC.

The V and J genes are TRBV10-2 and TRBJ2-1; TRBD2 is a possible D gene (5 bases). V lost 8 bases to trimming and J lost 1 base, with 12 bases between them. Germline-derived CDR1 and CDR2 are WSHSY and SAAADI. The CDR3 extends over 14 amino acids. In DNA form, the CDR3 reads TGCGCCAGCTTGCTAGGAGGTTCCTACAATGAGCAGTTCTTC. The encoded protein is CASLLGGSYNEQFF.

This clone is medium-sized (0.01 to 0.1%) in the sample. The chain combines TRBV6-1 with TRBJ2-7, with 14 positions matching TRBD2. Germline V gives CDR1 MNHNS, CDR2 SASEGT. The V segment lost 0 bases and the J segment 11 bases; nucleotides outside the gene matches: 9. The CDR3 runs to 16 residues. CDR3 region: CASSEAPGTSGSGKYF. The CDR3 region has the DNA TGTGCCAGCAGTGAAGCCCCCGGGACTAGCGGGAGTGGGAAGTACTTC.

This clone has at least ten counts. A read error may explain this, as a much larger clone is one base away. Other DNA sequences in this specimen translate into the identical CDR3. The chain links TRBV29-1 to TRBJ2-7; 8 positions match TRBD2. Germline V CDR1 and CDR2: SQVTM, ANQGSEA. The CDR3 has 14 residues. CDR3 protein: CSVEGREEPYEQYF. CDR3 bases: TGCAGCGTCGAAGGGCGGGAGGAGCCCTACGAGCAGTACTTC.

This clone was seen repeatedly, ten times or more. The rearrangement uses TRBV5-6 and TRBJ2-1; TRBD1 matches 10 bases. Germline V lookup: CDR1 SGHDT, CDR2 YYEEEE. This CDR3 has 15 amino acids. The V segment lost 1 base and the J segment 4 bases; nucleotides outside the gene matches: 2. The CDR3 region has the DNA TGTGCCAGCAGCTTGCAGGGACAGGGGTACAATGAGCAGTTCTTC. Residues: CASSLQGQGYNEQFF.

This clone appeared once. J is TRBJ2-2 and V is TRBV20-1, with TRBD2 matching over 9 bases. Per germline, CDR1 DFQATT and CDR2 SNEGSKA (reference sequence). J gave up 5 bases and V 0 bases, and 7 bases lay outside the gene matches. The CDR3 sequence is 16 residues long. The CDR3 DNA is TGCAGTGCTAGAGATTTGACGCGGGAGGGGACCGGGGAGCTGTTTTTT. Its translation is CSARDLTREGTGELFF.

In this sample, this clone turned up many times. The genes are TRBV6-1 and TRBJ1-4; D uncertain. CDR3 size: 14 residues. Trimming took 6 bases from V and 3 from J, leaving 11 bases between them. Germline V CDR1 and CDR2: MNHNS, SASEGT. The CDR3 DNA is TGTGCCAGCAGAGAGGACGGACCTAATGAAAAACTGTTTTTT. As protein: CASREDGPNEKLFF.

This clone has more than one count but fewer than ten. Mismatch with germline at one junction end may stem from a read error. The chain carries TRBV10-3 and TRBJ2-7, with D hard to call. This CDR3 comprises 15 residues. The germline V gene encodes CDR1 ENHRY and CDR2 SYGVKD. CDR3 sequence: CAISESAWPVGEQYF. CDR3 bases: TGTGCCATCAGTGAGTCGGCATGGCCCGTCGGCGAGCAATACTTC.

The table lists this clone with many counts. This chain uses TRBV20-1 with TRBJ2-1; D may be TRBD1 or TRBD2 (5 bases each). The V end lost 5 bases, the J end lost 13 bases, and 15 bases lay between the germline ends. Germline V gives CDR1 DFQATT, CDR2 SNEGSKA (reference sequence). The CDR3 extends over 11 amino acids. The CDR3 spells CSAGGGVAQFF. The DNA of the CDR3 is TGCAGTGCTGGGGGTGGGGTTGCACAGTTCTTC.

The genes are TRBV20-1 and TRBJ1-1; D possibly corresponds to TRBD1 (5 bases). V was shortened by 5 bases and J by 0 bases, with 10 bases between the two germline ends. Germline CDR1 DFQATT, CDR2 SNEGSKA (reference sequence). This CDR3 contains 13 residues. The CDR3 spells CSAGGRVNTEAFF. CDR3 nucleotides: TGCAGTGCTGGAGGCAGGGTGAACACTGAAGCTTTCTTT.

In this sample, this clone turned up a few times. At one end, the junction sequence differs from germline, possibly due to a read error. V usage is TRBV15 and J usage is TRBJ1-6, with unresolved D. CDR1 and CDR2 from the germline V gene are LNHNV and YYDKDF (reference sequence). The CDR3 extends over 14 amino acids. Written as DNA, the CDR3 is TGTGCCACCAAGGCGATCTCCTATAATTCACCCCTCCACTTC. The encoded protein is CATKAISYNSPLHF.

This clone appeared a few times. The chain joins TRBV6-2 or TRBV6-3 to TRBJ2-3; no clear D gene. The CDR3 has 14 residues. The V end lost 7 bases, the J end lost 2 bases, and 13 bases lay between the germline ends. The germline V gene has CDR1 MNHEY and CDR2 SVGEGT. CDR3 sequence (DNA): TGTGCCAGCAATCTTCGGTGGGACACAGATACGCAGTATTTT. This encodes CASNLRWDTDTQYF.

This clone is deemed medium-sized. CDR3: CASSEDRVGYTF. The CDR3 DNA is TGTGCCAGCAGCGAGGACAGGGTCGGCTACACCTTC. The gene calls are TRBV2 and TRBJ1-2; 8 nucleotides line up with TRBD1. V trimming: 6 bases; J trimming: 8 bases; junction bases outside the gene matches: 5. This CDR3 is built from 12 residues. Germline CDR1 and CDR2: SNHLY and FYNNEI. The full variable domain, its missing parts supplied by reference TRBV2 and TRBJ1-2, is EPEVTQTPSHQVTQMGQEVILRCVPISNHLYFYWYRQILGQKVEFLVSFYNNEISEKSEIFDDQFSVERPDGSNFTLKIRSTKLEDSAMYFCASSEDRVGYTFGSGTRLTVV.

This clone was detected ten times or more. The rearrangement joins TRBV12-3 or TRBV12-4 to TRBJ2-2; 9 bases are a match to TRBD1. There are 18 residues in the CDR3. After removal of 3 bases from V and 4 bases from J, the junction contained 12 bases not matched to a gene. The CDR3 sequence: CASSFPTHTGGFTGELFF. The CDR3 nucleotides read TGTGCCAGCAGTTTTCCCACCCACACAGGGGGCTTCACCGGGGAGCTGTTTTTT.

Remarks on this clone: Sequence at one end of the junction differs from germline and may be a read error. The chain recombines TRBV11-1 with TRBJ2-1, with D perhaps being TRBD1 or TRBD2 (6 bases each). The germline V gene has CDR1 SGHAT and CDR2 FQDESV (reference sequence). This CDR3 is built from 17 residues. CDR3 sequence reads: CASSTLRGHSSHNEQFF. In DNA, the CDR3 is TGTGCCAGCAGCACCCTTCGGGGGCACAGCTCCCACAATGAGCAGTTCTTC. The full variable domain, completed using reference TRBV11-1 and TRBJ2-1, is EAEVAQSPRYKITEKSQAVAFWCDPISGHATLYWYRQILGQGPELLVQFQDESVVDDSQLPKDRFSAERLKGVDSTLKIQPAELGDSAMYLCASSTLRGHSSHNEQFFGPGTRLTVL.

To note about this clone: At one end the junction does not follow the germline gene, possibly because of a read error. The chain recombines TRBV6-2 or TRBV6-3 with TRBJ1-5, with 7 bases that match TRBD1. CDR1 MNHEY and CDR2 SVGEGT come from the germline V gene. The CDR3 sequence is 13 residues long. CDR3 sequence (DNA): TGTGCCAGCATACAGGGGCTCAATCAGCTCCAGCATTTT. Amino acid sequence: CASIQGLNQLQHF.

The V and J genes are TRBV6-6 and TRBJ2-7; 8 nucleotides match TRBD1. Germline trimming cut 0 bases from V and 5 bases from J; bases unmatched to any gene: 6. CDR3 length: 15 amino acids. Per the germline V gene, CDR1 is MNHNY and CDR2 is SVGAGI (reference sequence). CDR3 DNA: TGTGCCAGCAGTTACTCGGCCCAGGGGGCTAACGAGCAGTACTTC. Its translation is CASSYSAQGANEQYF.

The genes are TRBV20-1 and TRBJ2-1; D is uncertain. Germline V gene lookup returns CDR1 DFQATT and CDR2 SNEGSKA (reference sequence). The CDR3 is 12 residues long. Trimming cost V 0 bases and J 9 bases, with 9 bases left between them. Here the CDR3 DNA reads TGCAGTGCTAGAGATGGCGGCAGTGAGCAGTTCTTC. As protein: CSARDGGSEQFF.

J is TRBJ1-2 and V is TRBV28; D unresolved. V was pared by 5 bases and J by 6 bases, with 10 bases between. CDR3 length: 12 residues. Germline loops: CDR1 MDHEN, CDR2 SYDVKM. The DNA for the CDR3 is TGTGCCAGCAGTGAAAACAGAGATGGCTACACCTTC. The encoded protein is CASSENRDGYTF.

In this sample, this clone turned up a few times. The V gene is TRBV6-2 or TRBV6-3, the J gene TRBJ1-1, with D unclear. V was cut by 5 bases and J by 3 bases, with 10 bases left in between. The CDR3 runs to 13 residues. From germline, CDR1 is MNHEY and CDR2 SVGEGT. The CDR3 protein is CASSPRRDTEAFF. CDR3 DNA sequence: TGTGCCAGCAGTCCAAGGCGGGACACTGAAGCTTTCTTT.

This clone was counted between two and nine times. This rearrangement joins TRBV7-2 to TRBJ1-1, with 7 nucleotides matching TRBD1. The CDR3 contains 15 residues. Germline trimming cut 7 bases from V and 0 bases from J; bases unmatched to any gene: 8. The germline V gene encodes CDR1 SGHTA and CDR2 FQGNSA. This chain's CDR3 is CASTQGGIMNTEAFF. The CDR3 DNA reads TGTGCCAGCACCCAAGGGGGCATAATGAACACTGAAGCTTTCTTT.

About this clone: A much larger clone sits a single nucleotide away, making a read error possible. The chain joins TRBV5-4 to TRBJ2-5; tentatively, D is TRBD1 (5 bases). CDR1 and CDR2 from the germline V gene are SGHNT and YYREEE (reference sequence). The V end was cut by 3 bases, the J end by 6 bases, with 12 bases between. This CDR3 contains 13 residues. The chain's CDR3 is CASSSGKQQTQYF. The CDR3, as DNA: TGTGCCAGCAGCTCAGGGAAGCAACAGACCCAGTACTTC.

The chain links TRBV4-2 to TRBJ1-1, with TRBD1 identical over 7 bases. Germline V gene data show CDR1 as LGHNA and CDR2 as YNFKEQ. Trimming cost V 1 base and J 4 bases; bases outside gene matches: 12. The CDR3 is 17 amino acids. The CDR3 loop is CASSQAPGDSMSTEAFF. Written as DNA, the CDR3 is TGTGCCAGCAGCCAAGCACCAGGGGACAGTATGAGCACTGAAGCTTTCTTT.

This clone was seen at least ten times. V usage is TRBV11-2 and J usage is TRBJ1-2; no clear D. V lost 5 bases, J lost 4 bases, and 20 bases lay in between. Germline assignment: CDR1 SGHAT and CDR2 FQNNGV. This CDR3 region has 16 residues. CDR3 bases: TGTGCCAGCAGCGTCCAGATCGAAACTCGGGGCTATGGCTACACCTTC. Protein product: CASSVQIETRGYGYTF.